What follows is one T cell receptor beta chain and its context. These data originate in a study of Tregs in tolerant kidney transplant recipients. Generated by immunoSEQ multiplex PCR, the TCRdb table keeps only in-frame clones and is missing some. The sample lists around 19,000 clones; roughly four fifths were seen once. The V gene's germline CDR1 is SGHNT and CDR2 YENEEA. With V trimmed by 2 bases and J by 4 bases, 0 bases remained unmatched. There are 15 residues in the CDR3. The TCR originated in a human donor in good health. The V gene is TRBV11-3, the J gene TRBJ2-1; TRBD2 matches at 12 bases. Sequencing was performed on Tregs from blood. The CDR3 nucleotides read TGTGCCAGCAGCTTACTAGCGGGGGGGTACAATGAGCAGTTCTTC. Protein product: CASSLLAGGYNEQFF. Full variable domain (rest looked up from reference TRBV11-3 and TRBJ2-1): EAGVVQSPRYKIIEKKQPVAFWCNPISGHNTLYWYLQNLGQGPELLIRYENEEAVDDSQLPKDRFSAERLKGVDSTLKIQPAELGDSAVYLCASSLLAGGYNEQFFGPGTRLTVL.